A selection of T cell receptor beta chains follows, all from one sample in a study of blood T cells in healthy people across ages. TCRdb processed the 5' RACE reads anew with MiXCR; each CDR3 protein has one entry. The sample contains about 930,000 distinct CDR3 sequences, 29% of which appear only once. This same sample was also part of a study on T cells of mothers and their children.

The specimen sequenced was blood. All receptors derive from a middle-aged woman in good health. Each CDR3 is given with its conserved first and last residue. The order of the fields is D gene, J gene, V gene, clone size, CDR3 protein, CDR3 DNA. D genes are given only for firm matches. For some rows the clone size is stated as once, few or many, or as a class when expanded; others skip it.

d_call: .
j_call: TRBJ2-1
v_call: TRBV5-6
clone_size: few
cdr3_aa: CASRGVGRSYNEQFF
cdr3_nt: TGTGCCAGCAGGGGGGTCGGGCGCTCCTACAATGAGCAGTTCTTC

d_call: .
j_call: TRBJ2-7
v_call: TRBV3-1
clone_size: .
cdr3_aa: CASSRAQGVDEQYF
cdr3_nt: TGTGCCAGCAGCCGGGCACAGGGCGTTGACGAGCAGTACTTC

d_call: .
j_call: TRBJ2-1
v_call: TRBV11-2
clone_size: .
cdr3_aa: CASRWTNRNNEQFF
cdr3_nt: TGTGCCAGCCGCTGGACAAATCGAAACAATGAGCAGTTCTTC

d_call: .
j_call: TRBJ2-7
v_call: TRBV5-1
clone_size: few
cdr3_aa: CASSLDIWTYEQYF
cdr3_nt: TGCGCCAGCAGCTTGGATATCTGGACCTACGAGCAGTACTTC

d_call: .
j_call: TRBJ1-2
v_call: TRBV20-1
clone_size: .
cdr3_aa: CGAHTGNYGYTF
cdr3_nt: TGCGGTGCCCATACAGGGAACTATGGCTACACCTTC

d_call: .
j_call: TRBJ1-1
v_call: TRBV6-2/TRBV6-3
clone_size: few
cdr3_aa: CASSEPEGTEAFF
cdr3_nt: TGTGCCAGCAGTGAGCCCGAGGGAACTGAAGCTTTCTTT

d_call: .
j_call: TRBJ1-5
v_call: TRBV19
clone_size: few
cdr3_aa: CASRREGSNQPQHF
cdr3_nt: TGTGCCAGCCGGAGGGAAGGTAGCAATCAGCCCCAGCATTTT

d_call: .
j_call: TRBJ2-7
v_call: TRBV30
clone_size: once
cdr3_aa: CAWSEDYNEQYF
cdr3_nt: TGTGCCTGGAGTGAGGACTACAATGAGCAGTACTTC

d_call: TRBD2
j_call: TRBJ2-3
v_call: TRBV7-2
clone_size: .
cdr3_aa: CASSLAGLRDTQYF
cdr3_nt: TGTGCCAGCAGCCTAGCGGGGCTTAGGGATACGCAGTATTTT

d_call: .
j_call: TRBJ1-2
v_call: TRBV14
clone_size: few
cdr3_aa: CASSQKRDGYTF
cdr3_nt: TGTGCCAGCAGCCAAAAGCGAGATGGCTACACCTTC

d_call: .
j_call: TRBJ1-2
v_call: TRBV9
clone_size: few
cdr3_aa: CASSVGGISSYGYTF
cdr3_nt: TGTGCCAGCAGCGTAGGGGGGATCTCGAGCTATGGCTACACCTTC

d_call: .
j_call: TRBJ1-2
v_call: TRBV12-5
clone_size: many
cdr3_aa: CASGPGFYGYTF
cdr3_nt: TGTGCTAGTGGACCAGGGTTCTATGGCTACACCTTC

d_call: TRBD1
j_call: TRBJ1-1
v_call: TRBV18
clone_size: .
cdr3_aa: CASSLRDRGDTEAFF
cdr3_nt: TGTGCCAGCTCACTCCGGGACAGGGGTGACACTGAAGCTTTCTTT

d_call: TRBD2
j_call: TRBJ2-6
v_call: TRBV28
clone_size: .
cdr3_aa: CASRSEGGAGANVLTF
cdr3_nt: TGTGCCAGCCGTTCGGAGGGAGGGGCTGGGGCCAACGTCCTGACTTTC

d_call: TRBD2
j_call: TRBJ2-7
v_call: TRBV28
clone_size: many
cdr3_aa: CASSRGLAGYF
cdr3_nt: TGTGCCAGCAGTAGGGGCCTAGCGGGGTACTTC

d_call: TRBD1
j_call: TRBJ1-4
v_call: TRBV19
clone_size: .
cdr3_aa: CASSIPRSTGVNEKLFF
cdr3_nt: TGTGCCAGTAGTATTCCCCGCTCGACAGGGGTCAATGAAAAACTGTTTTTT

d_call: TRBD1
j_call: TRBJ2-7
v_call: TRBV18
clone_size: .
cdr3_aa: CAGSPRGTGGSGEQYF
cdr3_nt: TGTGCCGGCTCACCACGGGGGACAGGGGGATCCGGCGAGCAGTACTTC

d_call: .
j_call: TRBJ1-1
v_call: TRBV29-1
clone_size: few
cdr3_aa: CSAQKGGKGKAFF
cdr3_nt: TGCAGCGCCCAAAAGGGGGGGAAGGGAAAAGCTTTCTTT

d_call: .
j_call: TRBJ2-1
v_call: TRBV21-1
clone_size: .
cdr3_aa: CASSKAAGGAVYNEQFF
cdr3_nt: TGTGCCAGCAGCAAAGCTGCCGGGGGGGCTGTCTACAATGAGCAGTTCTTC

d_call: .
j_call: TRBJ2-6
v_call: TRBV7-6
clone_size: many
cdr3_aa: CASSPPGANVLTF
cdr3_nt: TGTGCCAGCTCCCCCCCTGGGGCCAACGTCCTGACTTTC

d_call: .
j_call: TRBJ1-2
v_call: TRBV20-1
clone_size: .
cdr3_aa: CSARLLGYGYTF
cdr3_nt: TGCAGTGCTAGGTTGCTGGGATATGGCTACACCTTC

d_call: .
j_call: TRBJ2-7
v_call: TRBV29-1
clone_size: many
cdr3_aa: CSVIRDRAGYEQYF
cdr3_nt: TGCAGCGTCATACGGGACAGAGCGGGCTACGAGCAGTACTTC

d_call: TRBD2
j_call: TRBJ2-3
v_call: TRBV28
clone_size: many
cdr3_aa: CASSLSKRGYTDTQYF
cdr3_nt: TGTGCCAGCAGTTTATCTAAGCGGGGGTACACAGATACGCAGTATTTT

d_call: .
j_call: TRBJ1-4
v_call: TRBV27
clone_size: many
cdr3_aa: CASGPFQSEKLFF
cdr3_nt: TGTGCCAGCGGACCCTTTCAGAGTGAAAAACTGTTTTTT

d_call: .
j_call: TRBJ2-5
v_call: TRBV29-1
clone_size: many
cdr3_aa: CSVEFIGVETQYF
cdr3_nt: TGCAGCGTTGAATTTATAGGGGTAGAGACCCAGTACTTC

d_call: TRBD2
j_call: TRBJ2-7
v_call: TRBV3-1
clone_size: many
cdr3_aa: CASSPIAGGLTYEQYF
cdr3_nt: TGTGCCAGCAGCCCAATAGCGGGGGGACTCACCTACGAGCAGTACTTC

d_call: .
j_call: TRBJ2-7
v_call: TRBV6-5
clone_size: many
cdr3_aa: CASSRTETYEQYF
cdr3_nt: TGTGCCAGCAGCCGGACAGAGACCTACGAGCAGTACTTC

d_call: TRBD2
j_call: TRBJ2-1
v_call: TRBV15
clone_size: few
cdr3_aa: CATSNDSLAGRHNEQFF
cdr3_nt: TGTGCCACCAGCAATGATTCTTTAGCGGGGAGACACAATGAGCAGTTCTTC

d_call: .
j_call: TRBJ2-5
v_call: TRBV5-1
clone_size: few
cdr3_aa: CASSTGLIRETQYF
cdr3_nt: TGCGCCAGCAGCACCGGACTGATCCGGGAGACCCAGTACTTC

d_call: TRBD1
j_call: TRBJ2-5
v_call: TRBV27
clone_size: many
cdr3_aa: CASSQTGGRETQYF
cdr3_nt: TGTGCCAGCAGTCAGACAGGGGGCAGGGAGACCCAGTACTTC

d_call: .
j_call: TRBJ1-1
v_call: TRBV27
clone_size: .
cdr3_aa: CASSLRPGGRTEAFF
cdr3_nt: TGTGCCAGCAGTTTACGGCCCGGGGGGAGGACTGAAGCTTTCTTT

d_call: TRBD2
j_call: TRBJ2-7
v_call: TRBV6-1
clone_size: many
cdr3_aa: CASGGSGGPQVKQYF
cdr3_nt: TGTGCCAGCGGAGGAAGCGGGGGCCCCCAAGTGAAGCAGTACTTC

d_call: TRBD2
j_call: TRBJ2-1
v_call: TRBV6-6
clone_size: few
cdr3_aa: CASSYLWRGSTYNEQFF
cdr3_nt: TGTGCCAGCAGTTACCTATGGCGGGGGAGCACCTACAATGAGCAGTTCTTC

d_call: .
j_call: TRBJ1-2
v_call: TRBV9
clone_size: .
cdr3_aa: CVSSALEGRYGYTF
cdr3_nt: TGTGTCAGCAGCGCGCTTGAGGGGAGGTATGGCTACACCTTC

d_call: .
j_call: TRBJ2-7
v_call: TRBV27
clone_size: .
cdr3_aa: CASSFNAGYEQYF
cdr3_nt: TGTGCCAGCAGTTTCAATGCCGGCTACGAGCAGTACTTC

d_call: .
j_call: TRBJ1-1
v_call: TRBV7-2
clone_size: few
cdr3_aa: CASSFRGGSTEAFF
cdr3_nt: TGTGCCAGCAGCTTTCGAGGGGGATCCACTGAAGCTTTCTTT

d_call: TRBD1
j_call: TRBJ2-7
v_call: TRBV12-3/TRBV12-4
clone_size: .
cdr3_aa: CASSSTLGTEAGGFGEQYF
cdr3_nt: TGTGCCAGCAGTTCCACCCTAGGGACCGAGGCAGGGGGCTTCGGGGAGCAGTACTTC

d_call: .
j_call: TRBJ2-5
v_call: TRBV20-1
clone_size: many
cdr3_aa: CSARVGSSETQYF
cdr3_nt: TGCAGTGCTAGAGTGGGTAGTTCCGAGACCCAGTACTTC

d_call: TRBD1
j_call: TRBJ2-1
v_call: TRBV20-1
clone_size: .
cdr3_aa: CSARGDTQGAKGWYEQFF
cdr3_nt: TGCAGTGCTAGAGGGGATACTCAGGGGGCTAAAGGGTGGTATGAGCAGTTCTTC

d_call: TRBD2
j_call: TRBJ2-4
v_call: TRBV7-9
clone_size: .
cdr3_aa: CASRESGGQNIQYF
cdr3_nt: TGTGCCAGCCGAGAAAGCGGGGGCCAAAACATTCAGTACTTC

d_call: .
j_call: TRBJ2-3
v_call: TRBV6-1
clone_size: few
cdr3_aa: CASSELGGPSRGDTQYF
cdr3_nt: TGTGCCAGCAGTGAATTGGGGGGCCCTTCTCGGGGGGATACGCAGTATTTT

d_call: TRBD1
j_call: TRBJ2-1
v_call: TRBV5-1
clone_size: many
cdr3_aa: CASSLDRISYNEQFF
cdr3_nt: TGTGCCAGCAGTTTGGACAGGATTTCTTACAATGAGCAGTTCTTC

d_call: .
j_call: TRBJ2-7
v_call: TRBV29-1
clone_size: many
cdr3_aa: CSVEDGFYEQYF
cdr3_nt: TGCAGCGTTGAAGACGGATTCTACGAGCAGTACTTC

d_call: TRBD1
j_call: TRBJ2-5
v_call: TRBV20-1
clone_size: many
cdr3_aa: CSADEGAEETQYF
cdr3_nt: TGCAGTGCGGACGAGGGGGCGGAAGAGACCCAGTACTTC

d_call: .
j_call: TRBJ1-1
v_call: TRBV6-1
clone_size: few
cdr3_aa: CASSEPGGTYTEAFF
cdr3_nt: TGTGCCAGCAGTGAACCTGGGGGCACGTACACTGAAGCTTTCTTT

d_call: TRBD1
j_call: TRBJ1-5
v_call: TRBV6-1
clone_size: few
cdr3_aa: CASTTTRQGLGSNQPQHF
cdr3_nt: TGTGCCAGCACAACCACCCGACAGGGTTTGGGAAGCAATCAGCCCCAGCATTTT

d_call: TRBD1
j_call: TRBJ2-7
v_call: TRBV5-6
clone_size: many
cdr3_aa: CASSFMTGGEQYF
cdr3_nt: TGTGCCAGCAGCTTTATGACAGGGGGCGAGCAGTACTTC

d_call: .
j_call: TRBJ2-3
v_call: TRBV10-3
clone_size: .
cdr3_aa: CAISSTPIGGPLQETQYF
cdr3_nt: TGTGCCATCAGTTCTACACCTATCGGGGGGCCCCTCCAAGAGACCCAGTATTTT

d_call: .
j_call: TRBJ2-7
v_call: TRBV27
clone_size: many
cdr3_aa: CASSFRTGVRYEQYF
cdr3_nt: TGTGCCAGCAGTTTCAGAACAGGAGTGAGATACGAGCAGTACTTC

d_call: .
j_call: TRBJ1-2
v_call: TRBV29-1
clone_size: few
cdr3_aa: CSVEVSGGGQGHYGYTF
cdr3_nt: TGCAGCGTTGAAGTTTCCGGAGGGGGACAAGGACACTATGGCTACACCTTC

d_call: .
j_call: TRBJ1-2
v_call: TRBV5-5
clone_size: few
cdr3_aa: CASSAELSNGYTF
cdr3_nt: TGTGCCAGCAGCGCGGAACTCAGTAATGGCTACACCTTC

d_call: .
j_call: TRBJ2-4
v_call: TRBV5-6
clone_size: .
cdr3_aa: CASSLVASSYNEQYF
cdr3_nt: TGTGCCAGCAGCTTGGTAGCCAGCTCCTACAATGAGCAGTACTTC

d_call: TRBD2
j_call: TRBJ2-1
v_call: TRBV27
clone_size: .
cdr3_aa: CASSFNGRRGAGGRLNEQFF
cdr3_nt: TGTGCCAGCAGTTTTAATGGACGTCGCGGAGCGGGGGGGCGTCTCAATGAGCAGTTCTTC

d_call: .
j_call: TRBJ2-3
v_call: TRBV7-9
clone_size: few
cdr3_aa: CASKQITDTQYF
cdr3_nt: TGTGCCAGCAAACAGATCACAGATACGCAGTATTTT

d_call: .
j_call: TRBJ1-4
v_call: TRBV2
clone_size: .
cdr3_aa: CASSFLRTRGPNEKLFF
cdr3_nt: TGTGCCAGCAGTTTTTTACGGACTCGAGGTCCTAATGAAAAACTGTTTTTT

d_call: .
j_call: TRBJ2-7
v_call: TRBV2
clone_size: .
cdr3_aa: CASTYDRNSYEQYF
cdr3_nt: TGTGCCAGCACTTACGACAGGAACTCCTACGAGCAGTACTTC

d_call: .
j_call: TRBJ2-5
v_call: TRBV18
clone_size: few
cdr3_aa: CASSPHRVPGETQYF
cdr3_nt: TGTGCCAGCTCACCACACAGGGTCCCCGGAGAGACCCAGTACTTC

d_call: TRBD2
j_call: TRBJ2-1
v_call: TRBV5-1
clone_size: many
cdr3_aa: CASSLIWASGVYNEQFF
cdr3_nt: TGCGCCAGCAGCTTGATATGGGCTAGCGGGGTTTACAATGAGCAGTTCTTC